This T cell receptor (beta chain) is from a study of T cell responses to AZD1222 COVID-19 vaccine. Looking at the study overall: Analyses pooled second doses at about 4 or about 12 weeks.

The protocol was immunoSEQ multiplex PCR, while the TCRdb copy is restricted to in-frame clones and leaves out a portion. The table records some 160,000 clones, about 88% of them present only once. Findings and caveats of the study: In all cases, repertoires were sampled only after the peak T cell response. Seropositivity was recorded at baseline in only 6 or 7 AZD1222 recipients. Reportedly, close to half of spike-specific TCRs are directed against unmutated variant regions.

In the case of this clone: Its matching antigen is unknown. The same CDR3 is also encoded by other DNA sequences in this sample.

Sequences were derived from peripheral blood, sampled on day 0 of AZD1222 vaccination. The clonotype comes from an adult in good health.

CDR3 sequence (DNA): TGTGCCAGCTCACCAGAGTTGAACTATGGCTACACCTTC. Translated: CASSPELNYGYTF. The gene calls are TRBV18 and TRBJ1-2; D gene ambiguous. V was trimmed by 2 bases and J by 2 bases, leaving 6 bases between them. CDR3 length equals 13 residues. CDR1 and CDR2 (germline): KGHSH, LQKENI.